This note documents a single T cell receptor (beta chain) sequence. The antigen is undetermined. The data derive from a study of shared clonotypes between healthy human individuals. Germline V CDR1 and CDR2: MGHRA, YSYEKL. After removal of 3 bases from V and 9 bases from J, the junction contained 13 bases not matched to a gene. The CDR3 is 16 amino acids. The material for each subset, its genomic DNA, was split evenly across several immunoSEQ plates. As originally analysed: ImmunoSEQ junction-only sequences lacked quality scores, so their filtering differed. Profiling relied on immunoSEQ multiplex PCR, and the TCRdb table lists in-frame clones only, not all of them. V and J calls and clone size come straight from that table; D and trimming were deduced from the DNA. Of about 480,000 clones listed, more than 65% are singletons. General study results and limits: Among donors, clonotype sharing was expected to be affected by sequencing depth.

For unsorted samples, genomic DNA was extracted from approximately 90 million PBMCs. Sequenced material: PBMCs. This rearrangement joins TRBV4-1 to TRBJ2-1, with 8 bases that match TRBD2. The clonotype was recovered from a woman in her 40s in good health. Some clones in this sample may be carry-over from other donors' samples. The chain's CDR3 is CASSQATSGSRGEQFF. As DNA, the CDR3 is TGCGCCAGCAGCCAGGCGACCAGCGGGAGTAGGGGTGAGCAGTTCTTC.